This T cell receptor beta chain originates from a study of shared clonotypes between healthy human individuals. Data came from immunoSEQ multiplex PCR; TCRdb stores just in-frame clones and leaves some out. This sample yields about 1.5 million clones, of which 98% are seen a single time; roughly 0.4% belongs to the top ten. V lost 8 bases and J lost 8; bases outside the gene matches: 16. Germline V gene lookup returns CDR1 MNHEY and CDR2 SMNVEV (reference sequence). The CDR3 extends over 16 amino acids. Sequencing was carried out using naive CD4+ T cells sorted from blood. Subset noted: CD45RA+ positively selected. This TCR was sampled from a man between 25 and 39 years old in good health. The chain employs TRBV27 and TRBJ2-1, with TRBD2 identical over 9 bases. The CDR3 DNA follows: TGTGCCAGCGGATCTTTTAGCGGGAGCGGTTTGTATGAGCAGTTCTTC. Encoded protein: CASGSFSGSGLYEQFF.